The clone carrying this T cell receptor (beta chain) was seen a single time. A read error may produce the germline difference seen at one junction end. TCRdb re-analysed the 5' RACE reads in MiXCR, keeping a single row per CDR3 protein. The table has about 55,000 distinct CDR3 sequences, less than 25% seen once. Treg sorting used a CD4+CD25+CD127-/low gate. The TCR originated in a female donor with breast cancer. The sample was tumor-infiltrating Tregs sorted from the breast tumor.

The CDR3 sequence is CASSLRTAQETQCF. CDR3 in DNA: TGTGCCAGCAGTTTACGTACAGCTCAAGAGACCCAGTGCTTC. The rearrangement uses TRBV12-3 or TRBV12-4 and TRBJ2-5; D unresolved. CDR3 size: 14 residues.